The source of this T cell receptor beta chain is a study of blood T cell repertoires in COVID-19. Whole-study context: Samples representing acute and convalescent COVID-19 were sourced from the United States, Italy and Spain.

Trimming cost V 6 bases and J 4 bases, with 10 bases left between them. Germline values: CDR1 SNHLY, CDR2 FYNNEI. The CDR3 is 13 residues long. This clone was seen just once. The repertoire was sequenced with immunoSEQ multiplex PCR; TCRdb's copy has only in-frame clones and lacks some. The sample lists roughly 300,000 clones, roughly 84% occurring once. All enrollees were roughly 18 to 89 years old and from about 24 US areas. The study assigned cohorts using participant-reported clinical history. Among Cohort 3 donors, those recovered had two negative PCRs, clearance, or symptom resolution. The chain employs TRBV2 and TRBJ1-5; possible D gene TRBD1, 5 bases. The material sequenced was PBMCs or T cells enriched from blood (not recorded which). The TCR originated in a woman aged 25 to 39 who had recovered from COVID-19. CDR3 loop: CASRVDSNQPQHF. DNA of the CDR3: TGTGCCAGCAGGGTAGACAGTAATCAGCCCCAGCATTTT.